This entry concerns a single T cell receptor (beta chain). What it binds is unknown. The treatment: PENTA 11 planned treatment interruption arm or continuous ART arm. The V and J ends lost 5 bases and 3 bases respectively, with 7 bases between them. The CDR3 runs to 12 residues. Germline V gives CDR1 LGHNT, CDR2 FRNRAP. A 3' RACE protocol on RNA, with unique molecular identifiers, produced the TCR library. TCRdb ran MiXCR on the 3' RACE reads and lists one entry per CDR3 protein. Counted here are more than 75,000 distinct CDR3 sequences, approximately 6.9% occurring once; the ten biggest clones make up roughly 1%. This sample was taken from a study of HIV-infected children after antiretroviral therapy interruption. Study information: EBV and CMV exposure was recorded in most children. Weeks 0, 12, interruption end (24 or 48), and about 3 years post-study gave interruption-arm samples.

General study points: After treatment interruption started, naive CD4+ CDR3 overlap across time points dropped. The Gini coefficient of naive CD4+ repertoires rose, returning to baseline by 3 years.

The V gene is TRBV12-5, the J gene TRBJ1-1; D is perhaps TRBD1 (5 bases). The sequence came from a pool of human donors with HIV. The material sequenced was CD45RA+ CD4+ T cells from PBMCs, pooled from several time points, taken from a donor given antiretroviral therapy, either interrupted or continuous. Subset: naive CD4+ CD45RA+ CD45RO- T cells. For the CDR3, the DNA is TGTGCTAGTGGTACAGGCTACACTGAAGCTTTCTTT. This translates into CASGTGYTEAFF.